A selection of T cell receptor beta chains follows, all from one sample in a study of early T cells in non-severe SARS-CoV-2 infection. MiXCR, applied by TCRdb to the 5' RACE reads, yields one record per CDR3 protein. The table records about 66,000 distinct CDR3 sequences, 20% to 25% of them present only once. This specimen consisted of whole blood, obtained at baseline. These receptors originate from an adult who was a healthcare worker with PCR-confirmed SARS-CoV-2 infection or an uninfected control (not recorded which). The CDR3 runs from the conserved cysteine through the conserved F or W. A D gene is named only where the DNA matches it firmly. For some rows the clone size is stated as once, few or many, or as a class when expanded; others skip it.

J gene: TRBJ2-5; clone size: NA; D gene: TRBD2; V gene: TRBV5-4; CDR3 DNA: TGTGCCAGCAGCTTCCCTGCGGGGGGCCAAGAGACCCAGTACTTC; CDR3 protein: CASSFPAGGQETQYF
J gene: TRBJ2-7; clone size: NA; D gene: NA; V gene: TRBV9; CDR3 DNA: TGTGCCAGCAGCCCCAGTAGCGGAACAAGCTCCTACGAGCAGTACTTC; CDR3 protein: CASSPSSGTSSYEQYF
J gene: TRBJ1-1; clone size: NA; D gene: TRBD1; V gene: TRBV7-9; CDR3 DNA: TGTGCCAGCAGCTCTACCGGGACAGGGGAAGCTTTCTTT; CDR3 protein: CASSSTGTGEAFF
J gene: TRBJ2-2; clone size: many; D gene: NA; V gene: TRBV20-1; CDR3 DNA: TGCAGTGCTAGAGATGGAAGCTATACGAACACCGGGGAGCTGTTTTTT; CDR3 protein: CSARDGSYTNTGELFF
J gene: TRBJ2-3; clone size: NA; D gene: NA; V gene: TRBV3-1; CDR3 DNA: TGTGCCAGCAGCCCCCGGGAAGATACGCAGTATTTT; CDR3 protein: CASSPREDTQYF
J gene: TRBJ2-6; clone size: many; D gene: NA; V gene: TRBV11-2; CDR3 DNA: TGTGCCAGCAGCTTGTGGGGGGCCATGGACGGGGCCAACGTCCTGACTTTC; CDR3 protein: CASSLWGAMDGANVLTF
J gene: TRBJ2-3; clone size: many; D gene: NA; V gene: TRBV2; CDR3 DNA: TGTGCCGGTAATAGACTACTTACCACAGATACGCAGTATTTT; CDR3 protein: CAGNRLLTTDTQYF
J gene: TRBJ2-1; clone size: many; D gene: NA; V gene: TRBV1; CDR3 DNA: TGCACCAGCAGAGGACTAGACTTCAATGAGCAGTTCTTC; CDR3 protein: CTSRGLDFNEQFF
J gene: TRBJ1-1; clone size: few; D gene: NA; V gene: TRBV3-1; CDR3 DNA: TGTGCCAGCAGCCAAGACCGTGAAGCTTTCTTT; CDR3 protein: CASSQDREAFF
J gene: TRBJ2-1; clone size: NA; D gene: TRBD1; V gene: TRBV7-2; CDR3 DNA: TGTGCCAGCAGCCCGGGGACAGGGATCCGCAATGAGCAGTTCTTC; CDR3 protein: CASSPGTGIRNEQFF